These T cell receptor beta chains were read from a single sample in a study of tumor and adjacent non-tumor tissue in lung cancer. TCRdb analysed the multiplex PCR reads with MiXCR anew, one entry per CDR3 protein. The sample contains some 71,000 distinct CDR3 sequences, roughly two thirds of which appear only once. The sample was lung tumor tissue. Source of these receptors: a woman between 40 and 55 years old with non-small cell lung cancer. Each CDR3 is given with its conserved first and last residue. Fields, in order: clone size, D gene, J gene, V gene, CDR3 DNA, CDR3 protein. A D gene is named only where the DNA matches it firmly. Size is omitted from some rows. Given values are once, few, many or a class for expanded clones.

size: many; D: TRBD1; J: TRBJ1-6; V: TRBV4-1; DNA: TGCGCCAGCAGCCAAGGAAGGAATATACGACAGGGGAATTCACCCCTCCACTTT; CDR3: CASSQGRNIRQGNSPLHF
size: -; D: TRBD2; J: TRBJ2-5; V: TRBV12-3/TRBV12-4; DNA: TGTGCCATCAAAGCTAGCGGGGTCCACCAAGAGACCCAGTACTTC; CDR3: CAIKASGVHQETQYF
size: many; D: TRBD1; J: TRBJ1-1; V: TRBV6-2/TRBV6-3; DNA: TGTGCCAGCAGTTACGGGACAGGGGGCACTGAAGCTTTCTTT; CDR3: CASSYGTGGTEAFF
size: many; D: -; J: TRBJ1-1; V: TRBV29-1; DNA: TGCAGCGGAACCGGGACCAAAGGTTGGGACACTGAAGCTTTCTTT; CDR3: CSGTGTKGWDTEAFF
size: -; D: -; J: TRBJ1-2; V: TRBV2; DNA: TGTGCCAGCGGCTACGGAGGCAACTATGGATACACCTTC; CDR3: CASGYGGNYGYTF
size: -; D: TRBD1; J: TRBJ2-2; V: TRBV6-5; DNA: TGTGCCAGCATTTACCAGGGGGCACGGGCAGGGGAGCTGTTTTTT; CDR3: CASIYQGARAGELFF
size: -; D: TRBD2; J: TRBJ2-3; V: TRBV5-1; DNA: TGCGCCAGCAGCCCCTTCAGCTCGAGCGGGGGACGAGATACGCAGTATTTT; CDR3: CASSPFSSSGGRDTQYF
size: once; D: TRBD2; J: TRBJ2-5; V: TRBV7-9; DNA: TGTGCCAGCAGCCTCCGTCTGGCGGGGGTACAAGAGACCCAGTACTTC; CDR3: CASSLRLAGVQETQYF
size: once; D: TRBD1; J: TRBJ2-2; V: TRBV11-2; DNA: TGTGCCAGCAGCCCAAATTCAGGGGGCTCGGGGGAGCTGCCTTTT; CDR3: CASSPNSGGSGELPF
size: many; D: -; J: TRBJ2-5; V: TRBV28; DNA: TGTGCCAGCAGTCTAGTGAATCAAGAGACCCAGTACTTC; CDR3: CASSLVNQETQYF
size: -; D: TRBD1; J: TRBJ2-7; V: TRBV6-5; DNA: TGTGCCAGCAATACAAACCGGGACAGGATCCACTACGAGCAGTACTTC; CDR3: CASNTNRDRIHYEQYF
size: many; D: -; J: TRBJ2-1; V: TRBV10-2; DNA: TGCGCCAGCAGTTCAGGCGATGAGAATGAGCAGTTCTTC; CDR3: CASSSGDENEQFF
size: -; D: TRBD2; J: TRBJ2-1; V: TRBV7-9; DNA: TGTACCAGCAGTCGTAGCGGGAGTTCCAACAATGAGCAGTTCTTC; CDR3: CTSSRSGSSNNEQFF
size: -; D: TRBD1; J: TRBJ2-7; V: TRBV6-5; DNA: TGTGCCAGCAGAAAACCCGGGACAGGGAACTACGAGCAGTACTTC; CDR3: CASRKPGTGNYEQYF
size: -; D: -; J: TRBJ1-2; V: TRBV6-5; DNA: TGTGCCAGCAGTTCCGAACCCCGGGGGGGTCTCGGGGGCTACACATTC; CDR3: CASSSEPRGGLGGYTF
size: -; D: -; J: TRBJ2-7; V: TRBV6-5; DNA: TGTGCCAGCACTTCCACAAGTAAGGGGTACGAGCGGTACTTC; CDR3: CASTSTSKGYERYF
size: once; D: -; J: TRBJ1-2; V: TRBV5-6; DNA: TGTGCCAGCAGCTTGGGACAGTGTTCGAACTATGGCTACACCTTC; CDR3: CASSLGQCSNYGYTF
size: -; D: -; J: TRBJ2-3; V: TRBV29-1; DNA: TGCAGCCCATTTCTCCGGGAGAGGGGCACAGATACGAAGTATTTT; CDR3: CSPFLRERGTDTKYF
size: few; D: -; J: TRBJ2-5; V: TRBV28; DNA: TGTGCCAGCACCTCCGGGAAAGGGACCCAGTACTTC; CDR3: CASTSGKGTQYF
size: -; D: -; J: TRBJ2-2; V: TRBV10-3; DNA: TGTGCCATCAGCGCTCCCATCCAGGAGTCCGGGGAGCTGTTTTTT; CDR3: CAISAPIQESGELFF
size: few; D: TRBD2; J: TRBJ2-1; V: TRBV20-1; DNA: TGCAGTGCTAGAGTTTTAGGACTAGAGAGAGAGCAGTTCTTC; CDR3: CSARVLGLEREQFF
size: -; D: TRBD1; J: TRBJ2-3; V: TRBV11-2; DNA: TGTGCCAGCAGCTTGCGTGACAGGGACAATCTATATAGCAATCAGCCCCAGTATTTT; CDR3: CASSLRDRDNLYSNQPQYF
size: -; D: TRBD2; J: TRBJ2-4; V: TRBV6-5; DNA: TGTGCCAGCAGACAAGCAAGACTAGCCAATAACATTCAGCACTTC; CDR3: CASRQARLANNIQHF
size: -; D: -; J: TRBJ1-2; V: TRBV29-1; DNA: TGCAGCGTTTCCCCGGTCTTGGACTATGGTTACACCTTC; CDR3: CSVSPVLDYGYTF
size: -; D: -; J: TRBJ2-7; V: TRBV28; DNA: TGTAGCAGCAGTCCCCCCCGGGGGAAGCAGTACTTC; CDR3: CSSSPPRGKQYF
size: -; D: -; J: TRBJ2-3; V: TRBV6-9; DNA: TGTGCCAGCATCTACGGGCCCGGATCTGGGATAGATACGCAGTATTTT; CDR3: CASIYGPGSGIDTQYF
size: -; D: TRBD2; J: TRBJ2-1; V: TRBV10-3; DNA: TGTGCCGCCGGAGAAACGGGAGGGCCAGGTGAGCAGTTCTTC; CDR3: CAAGETGGPGEQFF
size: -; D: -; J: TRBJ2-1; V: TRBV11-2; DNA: TGTGCCAGCAGCAAGACACTGGCTGCACTGTACGACGAGCAGTTCTTC; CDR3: CASSKTLAALYDEQFF
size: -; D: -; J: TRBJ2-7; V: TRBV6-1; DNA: TGTGCCAGCAGTAAAGCTACGGGTTCTTGGGACAAGCAGTACTTC; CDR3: CASSKATGSWDKQYF
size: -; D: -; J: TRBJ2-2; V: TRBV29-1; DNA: TGCAGCGTTAAGGGGACCTCGACCGGCGGGCAGCTGTTTTTT; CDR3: CSVKGTSTGGQLFF
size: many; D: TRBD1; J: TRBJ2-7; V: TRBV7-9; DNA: TGTGCCAGCAGCTTTGGCGACAGGGCTTCCTACGAGCAGTACTTC; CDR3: CASSFGDRASYEQYF
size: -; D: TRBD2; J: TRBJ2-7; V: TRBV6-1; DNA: TGTGTCAGCAGTGCCTCACTAGCGGGAGTGGATGAGCAGTACTTC; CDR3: CVSSASLAGVDEQYF
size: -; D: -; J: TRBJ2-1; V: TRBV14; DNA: TGTGCCAGCAACCGACAGGCTGACAATGAGCAGTTCTTC; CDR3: CASNRQADNEQFF
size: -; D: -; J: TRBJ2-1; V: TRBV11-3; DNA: TGTGTCAGCAGCTTCCGTCACAGTCATGCTTACAATGAGCAGTTCTTC; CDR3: CVSSFRHSHAYNEQFF
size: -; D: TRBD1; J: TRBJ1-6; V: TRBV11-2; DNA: TGTGCCTGCAGCCATGGACAGGACTATTCACCCCTCCACTTT; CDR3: CACSHGQDYSPLHF
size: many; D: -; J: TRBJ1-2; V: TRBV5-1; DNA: TGCGCCAGCACCCCGGCTACTAACTATGGCTACACCTTC; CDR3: CASTPATNYGYTF
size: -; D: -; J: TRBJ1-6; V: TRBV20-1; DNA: TGCAGTGCTAGAGATCTGATGCTGGACCGCTATAACTCACCCCTCCACTTT; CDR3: CSARDLMLDRYNSPLHF
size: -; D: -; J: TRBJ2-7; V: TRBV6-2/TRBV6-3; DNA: TGTGCCAGCCTGTCGGCGGCGGGGCGAGGCTACGAGCAGCACTTC; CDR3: CASLSAAGRGYEQHF
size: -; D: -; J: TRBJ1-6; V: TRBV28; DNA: TGTGCCAGCAGTTCCCCTCCGAGGGGAAATTCACTCCTCCACTTT; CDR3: CASSSPPRGNSLLHF
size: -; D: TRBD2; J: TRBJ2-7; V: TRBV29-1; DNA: TGCAGCGCCTTGAGGTCGGGGGGGAACTCCTACGAGCAGTATTTC; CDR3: CSALRSGGNSYEQYF
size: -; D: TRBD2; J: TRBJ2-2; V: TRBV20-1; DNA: TGCGGCGTAGAAGCGGGAGTATCCGGGGAGCTGTTTTTT; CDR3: CGVEAGVSGELFF
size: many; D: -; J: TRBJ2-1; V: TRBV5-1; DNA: TGCGCCAGCAGCATTGGCGACTTGGGCTTGGGTGAGCAGTTCTTC; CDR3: CASSIGDLGLGEQFF
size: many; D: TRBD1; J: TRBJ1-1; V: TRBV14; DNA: TGTGCCAGCAGCCTTGGGACAGTTACTGAAGCTTTCTTT; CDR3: CASSLGTVTEAFF
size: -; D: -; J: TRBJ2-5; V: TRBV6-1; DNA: TGTGCTAGCACGGGGTTGACATTACAAGAGACCCAGTACTTC; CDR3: CASTGLTLQETQYF
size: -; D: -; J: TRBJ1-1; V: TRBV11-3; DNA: TGTGCTAGCGAATGTTCGGGTAACGGGAACACTGAAGCTTTCTTT; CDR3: CASECSGNGNTEAFF
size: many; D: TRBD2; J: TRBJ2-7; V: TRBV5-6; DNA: TGTGCCAGCAGCTTCGGAGGGACTAGTGTACACGAGCAGTACTTC; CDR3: CASSFGGTSVHEQYF
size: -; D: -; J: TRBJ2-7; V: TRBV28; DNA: TGTACCAGCAGTTTATGGTGCGTTCGCCGGTCTATCGAGCAGTACTTC; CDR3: CTSSLWCVRRSIEQYF
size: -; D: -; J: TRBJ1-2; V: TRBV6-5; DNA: TGCGCCAGCAGTTACTTAACCGGGACATGGGAACACTATGGCTACACCTTC; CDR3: CASSYLTGTWEHYGYTF
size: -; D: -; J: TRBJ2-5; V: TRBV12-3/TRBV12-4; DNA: TGTACCAACAGTTTAGAAGGAGTTCAAGAGACCCAGTATTTC; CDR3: CTNSLEGVQETQYF
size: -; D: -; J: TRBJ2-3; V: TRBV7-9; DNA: TGTGCCAGCAGCTTCGGTGGAGATGCGCAGTATTTT; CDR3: CASSFGGDAQYF
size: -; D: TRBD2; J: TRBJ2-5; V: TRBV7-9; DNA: TGTGCCAGCAGCCTCCGTCGGGCGGGGGTACAAGGGACCCAGTACTTC; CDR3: CASSLRRAGVQGTQYF
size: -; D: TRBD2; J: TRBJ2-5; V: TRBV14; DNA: TGTGTCAGCGCAGGTAGTCTAGCGGGGGTCCAGGAGACCCAGTACTTC; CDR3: CVSAGSLAGVQETQYF
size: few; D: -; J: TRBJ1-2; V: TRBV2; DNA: TGTGCCAGCATCCCCGAGAGGGACACCCTCGGTGGCTACACCTTC; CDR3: CASIPERDTLGGYTF
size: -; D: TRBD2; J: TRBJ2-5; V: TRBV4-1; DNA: TGCGCCAGCAGCAAGGGACTAGCGGTGGAGACCCAGTACTTT; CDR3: CASSKGLAVETQYF
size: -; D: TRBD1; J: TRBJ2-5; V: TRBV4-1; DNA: TGCGTCACCAGCCAAATTCGTGGGACAGACTATCAAGAGACCCAGTACTTC; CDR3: CVTSQIRGTDYQETQYF
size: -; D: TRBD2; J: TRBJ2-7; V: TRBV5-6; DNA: TGTGCCTGCAGTTCTATACTAGCGGGGGGCTACGAGCAGTACTTC; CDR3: CACSSILAGGYEQYF
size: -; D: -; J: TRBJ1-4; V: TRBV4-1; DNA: TGCGCCAGCAGCCGACAAAATGGAAAACTGTCTTTT; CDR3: CASSRQNGKLSF
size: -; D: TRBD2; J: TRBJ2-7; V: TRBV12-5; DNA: TGTGTTAGTGGACCCCCGTGGGAGGGCTCCCACGAGCAGTACTTC; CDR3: CVSGPPWEGSHEQYF
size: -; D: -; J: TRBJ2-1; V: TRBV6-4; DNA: TGTGCCAGCAGTGACGAGAGGACAGCGGGAAATGAACAGTTCTTC; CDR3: CASSDERTAGNEQFF
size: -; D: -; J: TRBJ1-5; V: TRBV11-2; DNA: TGTGCCAGCAGCTTAGGGGTTAATCAGCCCCAACAGTTT; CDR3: CASSLGVNQPQQF